This T cell receptor beta chain derives from a study of blood T cell repertoires in COVID-19. Background on the study: The study drew acute and convalescent COVID-19 samples from the United States, Italy and Spain. T cells, B-cell-depleted T cells, or PBMCs provided the cDNA or gDNA that served as material.

Original processing methods: Reference gene primer amplification in the assay estimated nucleated cell counts. Only in-frame clones appear in the TCRdb table, and some are missing; sequencing was by immunoSEQ multiplex PCR. V and J calls and clone size are those listed in that table; D and trimming were worked out from the DNA. The data show about 220,000 clones, with more than 70% seen just once and about 3.6% held by the top ten. Germline loops: CDR1 MNHNY, CDR2 SVGAGI (reference sequence). This CDR3 has 13 amino acids. V lost 7 bases and J lost 1, with 10 bases in between. The sample consisted of peripheral blood. The TCR originated in an elderly woman with acute or convalescent COVID-19. This chain links TRBV6-6 with TRBJ1-1, with D tentatively TRBD1 (5 bases). DNA for the CDR3: TGTGCCAGCATTGGGGCCTCGAACACTGAAGCTTTCTTT. This gives the protein CASIGASNTEAFF.